The 11 T cell receptor beta chains listed next were all sequenced from one sample in a study of T cells in Graves' hyperthyroidism and ophthalmopathy. Authors of the study amplified TCR beta CDR3 regions from RNA transcripts. The TCR CDR3 first-round RT-PCR relied on the HTBI primer set. TCRdb re-called the multiplex PCR reads through MiXCR, storing one row per CDR3 protein. The sample contains hundreds of thousands of distinct CDR3 sequences, roughly 37% of which appear only once. Source material: blood. The receptors derive from a man between 18 and 35 years old with Graves' hyperthyroidism.

This chain joins TRBV6-1 and TRBJ1-2, with 8 bases identical to TRBD1. Germline V gene sequence: CDR1 MNHNS, CDR2 SASEGT. V dropped 11 bases and J dropped 3; count of bases not matched to a gene: 8. The CDR3 spans 13 residues. CDR3 sequence (DNA): TGTGCCGGATTGGACAGGGTTTACTATGGCTACACCTTC. As protein: CAGLDRVYYGYTF.

This rearrangement joins TRBV7-9 to TRBJ2-7, with D possibly matching TRBD2 (5 bases). V was cut by 0 bases and J by 5 bases, with 11 bases left in between. The length of the CDR3 is 14 residues. Per the germline V gene, CDR1 is SEHNR and CDR2 is FQNEAQ (reference sequence). Here the CDR3 reads CASSLAGAKNEQYF. The CDR3 region has the DNA TGTGCCAGCAGCTTAGCGGGAGCGAAGAACGAGCAGTACTTC.

This clonotype was seen at least ten times. The CDR3 region has the DNA TGTGCCAGCACGATGGACGCCGGGGAGCTGTTTTTT. Residues: CASTMDAGELFF. J is TRBJ2-2 and V is TRBV2; unclear D gene. Germline V lookup: CDR1 SNHLY, CDR2 FYNNEI. V lost 7 bases, J lost 6 bases, and 9 bases lay in between. The CDR3 is made up of 12 amino acids.

As for this clonotype: Just one base apart from a much larger clone, this may be a read error. This chain joins TRBV29-1 and TRBJ2-6; D perhaps matches TRBD2 (5 bases). The CDR3 loop spans 13 amino acids. Germline lookup yields CDR1 SQVTM and CDR2 ANQGSEA. V was clipped by 7 bases and J by 3 bases, with 10 bases between them. As DNA, the CDR3 is TGCAGCGCGAGGGATGGTGGGGCCAACGTCCTGACTTTC. Its translation is CSARDGGANVLTF.

This clonotype was seen ten or more times. The genes are TRBV24-1 and TRBJ1-5; D is unclear. CDR3 length: 12 residues. Germline V gene data show CDR1 as KGHDR and CDR2 as SFDVKD. The V end was cut by 4 bases, the J end by 14 bases, with 14 bases between. Written as DNA, the CDR3 is TGTGCCACCAGTGAGGAGGGAGGTGTCGAGCATTTT. This codes for CATSEEGGVEHF.

This chain joins TRBV5-6 and TRBJ2-5; D is possibly TRBD1 or TRBD2 (6 bases each). V lost 4 bases and J lost 3, with 13 bases in between. The CDR3 runs 14 residues. CDR1 is SGHDT, CDR2 YYEEEE, per germline. The CDR3 here is CASSPVEGEETQYF. The CDR3 coding sequence is TGTGCCAGCAGCCCAGTGGAGGGGGAAGAGACCCAGTACTTC.

This clonotype was seen repeatedly, ten times or more. The chain combines TRBV7-3 with TRBJ2-2; possibly TRBD1 for D (6 bases). The CDR3 is made up of 13 amino acids. Germline V lookup: CDR1 SGHTA, CDR2 FQGTGA. V lost 5 bases, J lost 6 bases, and 10 bases lay in between. The CDR3: CASSPQGPGELFF. The CDR3 DNA sequence: TGTGCCAGCAGCCCACAGGGACCCGGGGAGCTGTTTTTT.

The chain is built from TRBV20-1 and TRBJ2-5; TRBD2 matches at 10 bases. The CDR3 sequence is 15 residues long. In germline, CDR1 is DFQATT, CDR2 SNEGSKA (reference sequence). V was pared by 2 bases and J by 4 bases, with 7 bases of the junction left unmatched. The CDR3 DNA reads as TGCAGTGCTAGATCCCTAGCGGGGGTGATAGAGACCCAGTACTTC. Protein product: CSARSLAGVIETQYF.

CDR3 amino acids: CASSYRGQSGTEAFF. CDR3 nucleotides: TGTGCCAGCAGTTACCGGGGACAATCGGGCACTGAAGCTTTCTTT. The chain combines TRBV12-3 or TRBV12-4 with TRBJ1-1, with D tentatively TRBD1 (6 bases). The CDR3 runs to 15 residues. With 4 bases removed from V and 4 bases from J, the gap between germline ends came to 16 bases.

In regard to this clonotype: This clone may be a read error of a much larger clone one base away. This chain links TRBV7-9 with TRBJ1-1, with 7 nucleotides matching TRBD1. CDR3 length: 15 amino acids. Germline V gives CDR1 SEHNR, CDR2 FQNEAQ (reference sequence). In DNA form, the CDR3 reads TGTGCCAGCAGCACTTGGACAGGAAAGAACGCTGAAGCTTTCTTT. It is translated as CASSTWTGKNAEAFF.

This clonotype was recorded at least ten times. V and J are TRBV25-1 and TRBJ1-5, with D unresolved. The V gene lost 2 bases and the J gene lost 3 bases, with 11 bases spanning the gap. Germline lookup yields CDR1 MGHDK and CDR2 SYGVNS. The CDR3 extends over 15 amino acids. Written as DNA, the CDR3 is TGTGCCAGCAGTGAAACTGTTTCGGACAATCAGCCCCAGCATTTT. This translates into CASSETVSDNQPQHF. The full variable domain, completed using reference TRBV25-1 and TRBJ1-5, is EADIYQTPRYLVIGTGKKITLECSQTMGHDKMYWYQQDPGMELHLIHYSYGVNSTEKGDLSSESTVSRIRTEHFPLTLESARPSHTSQYLCASSETVSDNQPQHFGDGTRLSIL.